The 8 T cell receptor beta chains presented below share a single source sample, sequenced in a study of blood T cell repertoires in COVID-19. Repertoires were generated with immunoSEQ multiplex PCR, while TCRdb's copy carries only in-frame clones and drops some. The sample gives fewer than 350,000 clones, approximately 88% of which show up once; about 9.8% is in the top ten. Sequencing was carried out using peripheral blood. The receptors were gathered from a man aged 18 to 30 with active or convalescent COVID-19.

The chain employs TRBV15 and TRBJ2-5, with 8 nucleotides matching TRBD2. The V segment lost 1 base and the J segment 4 bases; nucleotides outside the gene matches: 11. The CDR3 has 17 residues. The germline V gene encodes CDR1 LNHNV and CDR2 YYDKDF (reference sequence). CDR3 region: CATSRGYSGDLRETQYF. CDR3 nucleotide sequence: TGTGCCACCAGCAGAGGGTATAGCGGGGACCTGCGAGAGACCCAGTACTTC.

The rearrangement links TRBV7-2 to TRBJ1-2; a possible D gene is TRBD1 (6 bases). CDR3 length equals 15 residues. Germline loops: CDR1 SGHTA, CDR2 FQGNSA. V was shortened by 1 base and J by 1 base, with 10 bases between the two germline ends. This CDR3 reads CASSLEVGGNYGYTF. DNA of the CDR3: TGTGCCAGCAGCTTAGAAGTAGGGGGTAACTATGGCTACACCTTC.

The CDR3 DNA follows: TGTGCCAGCAGCGTAGGCGCGGTAGTAGTCACCGGGGAGCTGTTTTTT. This codes for CASSVGAVVVTGELFF. V usage is TRBV9 and J usage is TRBJ2-2; the D is unclear. CDR1 is SGDLS, CDR2 YYNGEE, per germline. The V end lost 0 bases, the J end lost 4 bases, and 13 bases lay between the germline ends. CDR3 size: 16 residues.

The V and J genes are TRBV18 and TRBJ2-3; unclear D gene. The germline V gene has CDR1 KGHSH and CDR2 LQKENI. The CDR3 extends over 13 amino acids. Trimming removed 0 bases at V and 4 bases at J, with 5 bases between. As DNA, the CDR3 is TGTGCCAGCTCACCACCGACTCCAGATACGCAGTATTTT. Translated: CASSPPTPDTQYF.

This clone is a singleton in its sample. The V gene is TRBV7-8, the J gene TRBJ2-7; D remains ambiguous. The CDR3 consists of 12 residues. Deletions cut 5 bases from V and 4 bases from J, with 9 bases between. The germline V gene encodes CDR1 SGHVS and CDR2 FQNEAQ. CDR3 sequence: CASSTARYEQYF. The DNA of the CDR3 is TGTGCCAGCAGCACGGCCAGGTACGAGCAGTACTTC.

This clone appeared a single time. This chain uses TRBV27 with TRBJ2-5; the match to TRBD2 covers 7 bases. V lost 6 bases to trimming and J lost 2 bases; unmatched junction nucleotides: 6. The CDR3 is 14 amino acids. Germline CDR1 reads MNHEY; CDR2 reads SMNVEV (reference sequence). The CDR3 protein is CASRSGEGQETQYF. Here the CDR3 DNA reads TGTGCCAGCAGGAGCGGGGAGGGTCAAGAGACCCAGTACTTC.

J is TRBJ1-1 and V is TRBV5-6; 9 bases are a match to TRBD1. Germline loops: CDR1 SGHDT, CDR2 YYEEEE. Trimming removed 4 bases from V and 3 bases from J; junction bases left unmatched: 7. This CDR3 comprises 15 residues. The CDR3 bases are TGTGCCAGCAGCCAAACAGGGGGCTTGGACACTGAAGCTTTCTTT. This gives the protein CASSQTGGLDTEAFF.

The chain uses TRBV14 and TRBJ1-1; 8 bases line up with TRBD1. CDR3 length: 13 amino acids. The J segment lost 11 bases and the V segment lost 4 bases, leaving 9 bases of the junction unmatched. Germline-derived CDR1 and CDR2 are SGHDN and FVKESK. The CDR3: CASSLTTGAKAFF. CDR3 coding DNA: TGTGCCAGCAGCCTTACGACAGGGGCTAAGGCTTTCTTT.